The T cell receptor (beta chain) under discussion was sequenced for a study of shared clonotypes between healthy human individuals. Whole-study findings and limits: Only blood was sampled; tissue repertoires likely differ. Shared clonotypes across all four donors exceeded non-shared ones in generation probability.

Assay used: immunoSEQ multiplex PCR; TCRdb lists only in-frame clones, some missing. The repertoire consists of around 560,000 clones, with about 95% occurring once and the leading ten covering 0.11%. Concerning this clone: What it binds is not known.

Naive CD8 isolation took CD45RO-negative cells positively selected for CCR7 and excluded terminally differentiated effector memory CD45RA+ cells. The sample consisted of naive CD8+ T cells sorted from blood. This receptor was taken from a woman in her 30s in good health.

The CDR3 region has the DNA TGTGCCAGCACCCTACTCGGGCCGAACACTGAAGCTTTCTTT. As protein: CASTLLGPNTEAFF. The chain carries TRBV11-2 and TRBJ1-1; no definite D call. Germline V gives CDR1 SGHAT, CDR2 FQNNGV. With 7 bases removed from V and 1 base from J, the gap between germline ends came to 13 bases. This CDR3 region has 14 residues.